This T cell receptor (beta chain) is drawn from a study of cytomegalovirus exposure and HLA in healthy donors. Trimming pared 0 bases from V and 1 base from J, leaving 13 bases between. Looked up from germline, CDR1 is GTSNPN and CDR2 is SVGIG (reference sequence). The CDR3 runs 16 residues. The PCR used 60 Vbeta and 13 Jbeta primers. The assay was immunoSEQ multiplex PCR, and TCRdb's table has in-frame clones only and misses some. The listing records 150,000 to 200,000 clones. This clonotype originated in a woman aged 55-69 years in good health and CMV-seronegative. Sequencing was done on a sample of PBMCs. The chain is built from TRBV30 and TRBJ2-1; perhaps TRBD2 as D (5 bases). The CDR3 protein is CAWSVLRRGSYNEQFF. CDR3 nucleotide sequence: TGTGCCTGGAGTGTACTCCGTCGGGGTTCCTACAATGAGCAGTTCTTC.